This TCR beta chain was sequenced for a study of blood T cells in healthy people across ages. Germline CDR1 and CDR2: MDHEN and SYDVKM. The CDR3 runs to 15 residues. V lost 3 bases and J lost 3; bases outside the gene matches: 4. The extraction recovered at least 5.5 micrograms of total RNA per sample. It was with a sample-barcoded 5' primer and a J-beta primer mix that a second PCR of about 6 to 12 cycles was run. Researchers report that each sample yielded at least 2.5 million CDR3-containing paired-end reads. TCRdb re-derived calls from the 5' RACE reads in MiXCR, one entry per CDR3 protein. Among 2 million or so distinct CDR3 sequences listed, about 50% were seen once. Study findings and constraints: Higher diversity, along with more naive CD4+ cells, distinguished long-lived donors from aged donors.

As to this clonotype: What it recognizes is unknown.

The gene calls are TRBV28 and TRBJ1-5; the match to TRBD1 covers 8 bases. The clonotype comes from a woman aged 40 to 50 in good health. The specimen was blood. The CDR3 reads CASSFQGANNQPQHF. The CDR3 nucleotides are TGTGCCAGCAGTTTCCAGGGGGCGAACAATCAGCCCCAGCATTTT.